This T cell receptor beta chain was identified during a study of CD8+ T cells in alopecia areata. Study as a whole: Administration of oral tofacitinib to treated patients was at 5 to 10 mg twice daily.

RNA extraction and reverse transcription yielded cDNA as sequencing template. Sequencing was performed with immunoSEQ multiplex PCR; in TCRdb, only in-frame clones are kept and a portion is missing. The data contain 200,000 to 250,000 clones, approximately 45% of them singletons. There are 11 residues in the CDR3. CDR1 GTSNPN and CDR2 SVGIG come from the germline V gene (reference sequence). Treatment in this sample: oral pan-JAK inhibitor, 5-10 mg twice daily. The receptor was isolated from a human donor with alopecia areata. This chain joins TRBV30 and TRBJ1-1; D remains ambiguous. Material: CD4+ T cells sorted from blood, obtained at approximately week 37, from a patient treated with tofacitinib. The CDR3 spells CGLRVRTEAFF. The CDR3, as DNA: TGTGGTCTCCGGGTGAGGACTGAAGCTTTCTTT.